This TCR beta chain was observed in a study of cytomegalovirus exposure and HLA in healthy donors. Study-wide points: Accurate prediction of HLA-A and HLA-B alleles (for most subjects) was reportedly achieved from TCR beta sequences.

The CDR3 covers 15 residues. Germline CDR1 and CDR2: SGHTA and FQGNSA. The V end was cut by 0 bases, the J end by 4 bases, with 12 bases between. In regard to this clone: Its antigen is as yet unknown.

A multiplex PCR was run with 60 Vbeta primers and 13 Jbeta primers. Profiled with immunoSEQ multiplex PCR; TCRdb holds only in-frame clones, not every one. The data contain about 140,000 clones, just over 70% of them singletons. The chain couples TRBV7-2 to TRBJ2-5; D ambiguous. Sequenced: PBMCs. This sequence originates from a woman in her 30s in good health and CMV-seronegative. CDR3 region: CASSLAGHQGETQYF. The CDR3 DNA follows: TGTGCCAGCAGCTTAGCTGGGCACCAAGGAGAGACCCAGTACTTC. The whole variable domain, remainder taken from reference TRBV7-2 and TRBJ2-5, is GAGVSQSPSNKVTEKGKDVELRCDPISGHTALYWYRQSLGQGLEFLIYFQGNSAPDKSGLPSDRFSAERTGGSVSTLTIQRTQQEDSAVYLCASSLAGHQGETQYFGPGTRLLVL.